Each of the 25 T cell receptor beta chains below was sequenced from the same sample in a study of blood T cell repertoires in COVID-19. Libraries were prepared by immunoSEQ multiplex PCR; TCRdb keeps only in-frame clonotypes and omits some of them. Altogether tens of thousands of clones are present, around 85% being singletons, with the ten largest covering around 4.5%. The sequenced sample was peripheral blood. These receptors originate from a man in his forties or fifties with active COVID-19.

The chain joins TRBV12-3 or TRBV12-4 to TRBJ1-2; D is ambiguous. The CDR3 extends over 13 amino acids. Trimming shortened V by 3 bases and J by 2 bases, and 7 bases separated the two germline ends. The CDR3 DNA reads as TGTGCCAGCAGTTTGCGAGTCAACTATGGCTACACCTTC. It yields the protein CASSLRVNYGYTF.

The V call is TRBV27, the J call TRBJ2-7; 7 bases agree with TRBD2. The V gene's germline CDR1 is MNHEY and CDR2 SMNVEV (reference sequence). Trimming took 8 bases from V and 5 from J; bases not matched to a gene: 6. CDR3 length equals 12 residues. CDR3 DNA: TGTGCCAGCCAAAGCGGGGCCCACGAGCAGTACTTC. Translated: CASQSGAHEQYF.

This chain uses TRBV6-5 with TRBJ1-1, with 7 bases identical to TRBD1. CDR1 MNHEY and CDR2 SVGAGI come from the germline V gene. After removal of 6 bases from V and 6 bases from J, the junction contained 4 bases not matched to a gene. This CDR3 region has 12 residues. The CDR3 region is CASRRQGSEAFF. As DNA, the CDR3 is TGTGCCAGCAGACGACAGGGCTCTGAAGCTTTCTTT.

The CDR3: CASSNLRGSTDTQYF. CDR3 coding DNA: TGTGCCAGCAGTAACCTAAGGGGTAGCACAGATACGCAGTATTTT. This sequence joins TRBV6-5 and TRBJ2-3; weak D call: TRBD1 (5 bases). The V and J ends lost 5 bases and 0 bases respectively, with 12 bases between them. The CDR3 has 15 residues. The germline V gene encodes CDR1 MNHEY and CDR2 SVGAGI.

The table lists this clone with a count of one. V and J are TRBV28 and TRBJ2-5; 10 bases match TRBD2. Germline V lookup: CDR1 MDHEN, CDR2 SYDVKM. Germline trimming cut 5 bases from V and 10 bases from J; bases unmatched to any gene: 10. The CDR3 totals 14 residues. CDR3 sequence (DNA): TGTGCCAGCAGTAATAGCGGGGGGTACATAGACCAGTACTTC. Translating gives CASSNSGGYIDQYF.

The chain joins TRBV9 to TRBJ2-2, with 11 bases identical to TRBD2. After removal of 3 bases from V and 5 bases from J, the junction contained 3 bases not matched to a gene. The length of the CDR3 is 15 residues. Germline CDR1 reads SGDLS; CDR2 reads YYNGEE. CDR3 sequence (DNA): TGTGCCAGCAGCGGTGGGACTAGCGGTACCGGGGAGCTGTTTTTT. This codes for CASSGGTSGTGELFF.

This clone has a single count. This chain joins TRBV3-1 (or the pseudogene TRBV3-2) and TRBJ2-2; TRBD2 might be the D (5 bases). The V gene's germline CDR1 is LGHDT and CDR2 YNNKEL (reference sequence). The CDR3 extends over 16 amino acids. Trimming left V 2 bases short and J 2 bases short, with 12 bases between. The CDR3 here is CASSQYGVINTGELFF. CDR3 sequence (DNA): TGTGCCAGCAGCCAATACGGGGTGATAAACACCGGGGAGCTGTTTTTT.

The gene calls are TRBV27 and TRBJ2-7; D gene ambiguous. CDR1 is MNHEY, CDR2 SMNVEV, per germline (reference sequence). V shed 0 bases and J shed 3 bases, with 12 bases lying between them. The CDR3 covers 15 residues. The CDR3 is CASSLSPASFYEQYF. The CDR3 nucleotides are TGTGCCAGCAGTTTATCGCCTGCCAGTTTCTACGAGCAGTACTTC.

The rearrangement joins TRBV19 to TRBJ1-1; unclear D gene. The CDR3 has 15 residues. V was cut by 3 bases and J by 1 base, with 12 bases left in between. Germline V gene sequence: CDR1 LNHDA, CDR2 SQIVND (reference sequence). CDR3 protein: CASSIVSKANTEAFF. The CDR3 coding sequence is TGTGCCAGTAGTATTGTCTCTAAAGCGAACACTGAAGCTTTCTTT.

This clone has more than one count but fewer than ten. The chain combines TRBV2 with TRBJ1-5; no clear D gene. The CDR3 covers 11 residues. Trimming took 6 bases from V and 9 from J, leaving 9 bases between them. From germline, CDR1 is SNHLY and CDR2 FYNNEI. The DNA for the CDR3 is TGTGCCAGCAGCCCGGGAGGGCCCCAGCATTTT. Its protein is CASSPGGPQHF.

The chain carries TRBV19 and TRBJ1-2, with 10 bases fitting TRBD1. The length of the CDR3 is 15 residues. Germline CDR1 LNHDA, CDR2 SQIVND (reference sequence). The J segment lost 4 bases and the V segment lost 7 bases, leaving 9 bases of the junction unmatched. The CDR3 is CASTPRWDRGYGYTF. In DNA, the CDR3 is TGTGCCAGTACCCCCCGGTGGGACAGGGGCTATGGCTACACCTTC.

The chain couples TRBV11-3 to TRBJ2-1; 8 nucleotides align to TRBD1. This CDR3 region has 15 residues. V lost 5 bases to trimming and J lost 6 bases; unmatched junction nucleotides: 9. CDR1 and CDR2 from the germline V gene are SGHNT and YENEEA. CDR3 nucleotides: TGTGCCAGCAGCCCTCAGGACAGGGTGGTCAATGAGCAGTTCTTC. This codes for CASSPQDRVVNEQFF.

This chain connects TRBV5-1 to TRBJ1-3, with 9 bases aligning to TRBD1. Per the germline V gene, CDR1 is SGHRS and CDR2 is YFSETQ. Trimming took 4 bases from V and 6 from J; bases not matched to a gene: 5. This CDR3 has 14 amino acids. The CDR3 region is CASSLGQGINTIYF. In DNA form, the CDR3 reads TGCGCCAGCAGCCTTGGACAGGGGATAAACACCATATATTTT.

The chain uses TRBV6-5 and TRBJ1-3; 7 nucleotides agree with TRBD1. This CDR3 region has 15 residues. The germline V gene encodes CDR1 MNHEY and CDR2 SVGAGI. Germline trimming cut 5 bases from V and 7 bases from J; bases unmatched to any gene: 11. This CDR3 is CASSPERDSANTIYF. CDR3 DNA sequence: TGTGCCAGCAGTCCCGAACGGGACAGTGCGAACACCATATATTTT.

The CDR3 DNA sequence: TGCGCCAGCAGCCTGACAGAAAACAATGAGCAGTTCTTC. It translates to CASSLTENNEQFF. The chain is built from TRBV4-3 and TRBJ2-1, with D possibly being TRBD1 (5 bases). The CDR3 has 13 amino acids. Trimming shortened V by 4 bases and J by 5 bases, and 9 bases separated the two germline ends. Germline V gene lookup returns CDR1 LGHNA and CDR2 YSLEER.

By share, this clone ranks as medium-sized. The chain has TRBV6-5 and TRBJ2-7; D uncertain. The germline CDR1 and CDR2 sequences are MNHEY and SVGAGI. V was shortened by 4 bases and J by 5 bases, with 6 bases between the two germline ends. CDR3 size: 11 residues. The CDR3 DNA follows: TGTGCCAGCAGTTCCCTCCACGAGCAGTACTTC. Its translation is CASSSLHEQYF.

The chain employs TRBV9 and TRBJ2-7; perhaps TRBD1 as D (6 bases). Germline V CDR1 and CDR2: SGDLS, YYNGEE. This CDR3 has 14 amino acids. V was pared by 0 bases and J by 4 bases, with 11 bases between. CDR3 bases: TGTGCCAGCAGCGTAGCGCAGGGGTTGTACGAGCAGTACTTC. Its protein is CASSVAQGLYEQYF.

The chain is built from TRBV7-2 and TRBJ1-1; D is possibly TRBD1 (5 bases). V dropped 6 bases and J dropped 6 bases, with 20 bases sitting between them. Germline-derived CDR1 and CDR2 are SGHTA and FQGNSA. The CDR3 length is 15 residues. CDR3 DNA sequence: TGTGCCAGCAGTTGGAATGGGGGGATGCGGGCTGAAGCTTTCTTT. Protein product: CASSWNGGMRAEAFF.

The chain has TRBV5-1 and TRBJ2-3; 11 nucleotides agree with TRBD2. Germline assignment: CDR1 SGHRS and CDR2 YFSETQ. CDR3 size: 15 residues. V lost 3 bases and J lost 3; bases outside the gene matches: 3. CDR3 sequence: CASSYGTSGTDTQYF. The CDR3 DNA reads TGCGCCAGCAGCTACGGGACTAGCGGAACAGATACGCAGTATTTT.

V is TRBV7-7 and J is TRBJ2-1; maybe TRBD1 (5 bases). From germline, CDR1 is SSHAT and CDR2 FNYEAQ (reference sequence). CDR3 length: 14 residues. The V gene lost 0 bases and the J gene lost 5 bases, with 8 bases spanning the gap. The CDR3 reads CASSLALGDNEQFF. In nucleotides, the CDR3 is TGTGCCAGCAGCTTAGCGCTAGGGGACAATGAGCAGTTCTTC.

The gene calls are TRBV7-2 and TRBJ1-6, with unresolved D. V shed 5 bases and J shed 3 bases, with 14 bases lying between them. Germline loops: CDR1 SGHTA, CDR2 FQGNSA. The CDR3 extends over 16 amino acids. CDR3 region: CASSAAGAGYNSPLHF. The DNA for the CDR3 is TGTGCCAGCAGCGCGGCGGGCGCTGGCTATAATTCACCCCTCCACTTT.

The chain employs TRBV29-1 and TRBJ1-5; the D is unclear. The CDR3 sequence is 12 residues long. V lost 7 bases and J 5 bases, leaving 12 bases between the germline ends. Germline values: CDR1 SQVTM, CDR2 ANQGSEA. CDR3 sequence reads: CSGGEPHQPQHF. In nucleotides, the CDR3 is TGCAGCGGGGGTGAGCCCCATCAGCCCCAGCATTTT. The whole variable domain, remainder taken from reference TRBV29-1 and TRBJ1-5, is SAVISQKPSRDICQRGTSLTIQCQVDSQVTMMFWYRQQPGQSLTLIATANQGSEATYESGFVIDKFPISRPNLTFSTLTVSNMSPEDSSIYLCSGGEPHQPQHFGDGTRLSIL.

The chain joins TRBV18 to TRBJ1-5; 7 bases are a match to TRBD1. The CDR3 length is 16 residues. J gave up 4 bases and V 6 bases, and 12 bases lay outside the gene matches. From germline, CDR1 is KGHSH and CDR2 LQKENI. In DNA, the CDR3 is TGTGCCAGCTCCCTTAGTCAGGGGGGCCTAAATCAGCCCCAGCATTTT. Translated, it gives CASSLSQGGLNQPQHF.

This chain uses TRBV2 with TRBJ2-1; 12 nucleotides line up with TRBD2. Germline CDR1 is SNHLY and CDR2 is FYNNEI. The CDR3 sequence is 17 residues long. V lost 8 bases, J lost 9 bases, and 17 bases stayed unmatched. The CDR3: CASSTGASGGARVEQFF. CDR3 sequence (DNA): TGTGCCAGCTCTACAGGGGCTAGCGGGGGGGCAAGGGTTGAGCAGTTCTTC. Full variable domain (outside the CDR3, taken from reference TRBV2 and TRBJ2-1): EPEVTQTPSHQVTQMGQEVILRCVPISNHLYFYWYRQILGQKVEFLVSFYNNEISEKSEIFDDQFSVERPDGSNFTLKIRSTKLEDSAMYFCASSTGASGGARVEQFFGPGTRLTVL.

J is TRBJ1-6 and V is TRBV2, with D possibly matching TRBD1 (5 bases). The CDR3 has 15 amino acids. V lost 6 bases, J lost 0 bases, and 9 bases lay in between. Germline-derived CDR1 and CDR2 are SNHLY and FYNNEI. The CDR3, as DNA: TGTGCCAGCAGCCGACAGAGCTCCTATAATTCACCCCTCCACTTT. Translated, it gives CASSRQSSYNSPLHF. The variable domain in full, with the rest retrieved from reference TRBV2 and TRBJ1-6, is EPEVTQTPSHQVTQMGQEVILRCVPISNHLYFYWYRQILGQKVEFLVSFYNNEISEKSEIFDDQFSVERPDGSNFTLKIRSTKLEDSAMYFCASSRQSSYNSPLHFGNGTRLTVT.